The 23 T cell receptor beta chains below come from one sample, sequenced in a study of T cell responses to AZD1222 COVID-19 vaccine. Clones were sequenced by immunoSEQ multiplex PCR, and TCRdb holds only the in-frame ones, with some missing. The data contain 110,000 or so clones, 80% to 90% of them singletons. Source: peripheral blood, taken on day 0 of AZD1222 vaccination. The origin of the receptors is an adult in good health.

The V gene is TRBV5-6, the J gene TRBJ1-5; 8 positions match TRBD1. With V trimmed by 3 bases and J by 3 bases, 11 bases remained unmatched. The CDR3 consists of 17 residues. In germline, CDR1 is SGHDT, CDR2 YYEEEE. DNA of the CDR3: TGTGCCAGCAGCTGGAGGGGTAGACAGGGGTTCAATCAGCCCCAGCATTTT. Translation gives CASSWRGRQGFNQPQHF.

The rearrangement links TRBV6-2 or TRBV6-3 to TRBJ2-2; perhaps TRBD1 as D (5 bases). CDR1 and CDR2 (germline): MNHEY, SVGEGT. The CDR3 spans 15 residues. Deletions cut 1 base from V and 6 bases from J, with 12 bases between. CDR3 in DNA: TGTGCCAGCAGTTACTTAAGGGGTAGGGCCGGGGAGCTGTTTTTT. Encoded protein: CASSYLRGRAGELFF.

The chain employs TRBV18 and TRBJ1-2; possibly TRBD1 for D (5 bases). CDR3 size: 15 residues. Germline CDR1 is KGHSH and CDR2 is LQKENI. Trimming shortened V by 3 bases and J by 7 bases, and 18 bases separated the two germline ends. In nucleotides, the CDR3 is TGTGCCAGCTCACCGGAGGGCTCGGGGGATCGTGGCTACACCTTC. Its protein product is CASSPEGSGDRGYTF.

The gene calls are TRBV4-2 and TRBJ1-2, with 8 bases that match TRBD1. Losses at the gene ends were 3 bases for V and 6 bases for J; bases not matched to a gene: 9. Germline-derived CDR1 and CDR2 are LGHNA and YNFKEQ. This CDR3 is 15 amino acids long. The CDR3 DNA sequence: TGTGCCAGCAGCCAGGCCAGGGGGCATGAAGATGGCTACACCTTC. Amino acid sequence: CASSQARGHEDGYTF.

J is TRBJ2-7 and V is TRBV6-4, with D perhaps matching TRBD1 or TRBD2 (5 bases each). The CDR3 has 15 amino acids. V was cut by 5 bases and J by 0 bases, with 14 bases left in between. Germline V gene sequence: CDR1 MRHNA, CDR2 SNTAGT. CDR3 sequence reads: CASSFRDGSSYEQYF. CDR3 DNA sequence: TGTGCCAGCAGTTTCCGGGACGGTAGCTCCTACGAGCAGTACTTC.

The chain employs TRBV25-1 and TRBJ1-6; D uncertain. V shed 2 bases and J shed 8 bases, with 10 bases lying between them. CDR1 and CDR2 from the germline V gene are MGHDK and SYGVNS. The CDR3 is 14 amino acids. In DNA form, the CDR3 reads TGTGCCAGCAGTGAAGGGTCCGGGTATTCACCCCTCCACTTT. Translation gives CASSEGSGYSPLHF.

CDR3: CASSQEGSSYEQYF. The CDR3 nucleotides are TGTGCCAGCAGCCAAGAGGGAAGTTCCTACGAGCAGTACTTC. This chain uses TRBV3-1 (or the pseudogene TRBV3-2) with TRBJ2-7; D is ambiguous. Per germline, CDR1 LGHDT and CDR2 YNNKEL (reference sequence). V lost 0 bases and J lost 1, with 7 bases in between. The CDR3 sequence is 14 residues long.

The chain recombines TRBV4-1 with TRBJ2-7, with D possibly TRBD1 on 5 matching bases. V was cut by 5 bases and J by 2 bases, with 10 bases left in between. Germline V gives CDR1 MGHRA, CDR2 YSYEKL. The CDR3 has 13 residues. CDR3: CASSLQETYEQYF. CDR3 DNA sequence: TGCGCCAGCAGCTTACAGGAGACCTACGAGCAGTACTTC.

CDR3 loop: CASSFGTRGIYF. CDR3 coding DNA: TGTGCCAGCAGTTTTGGGACTAGGGGGATATACTTC. The chain recombines TRBV12-3 or TRBV12-4 with TRBJ2-7; 8 bases align to TRBD2. V lost 3 bases, J lost 13 bases, and 8 bases stayed unmatched. There are 12 residues in the CDR3.

J is TRBJ1-1 and V is TRBV3-1 (or the pseudogene TRBV3-2); D may be TRBD1 (6 bases). Trimming took 4 bases from V and 2 from J, leaving 11 bases between them. Germline CDR1 and CDR2: LGHDT and YNNKEL (reference sequence). The CDR3 consists of 14 residues. CDR3 coding DNA: TGTGCCAGCAGCCCCGGACAGATAAACACTGAAGCTTTCTTT. Amino acid sequence: CASSPGQINTEAFF.

The chain recombines TRBV19 with TRBJ1-2; 7 bases are shared with TRBD1. Germline assignment: CDR1 LNHDA and CDR2 SQIVND (reference sequence). This CDR3 has 11 residues. V lost 7 bases and J lost 6; bases outside the gene matches: 2. CDR3 in DNA: TGTGCCAGTACCGACAGGGATGGCTACACCTTC. This gives the protein CASTDRDGYTF.

This rearrangement joins TRBV9 to TRBJ2-1, with 9 bases that match TRBD2. V shed 4 bases, J shed 8 bases, and the junction held 13 bases outside the gene matches. The CDR3 is made up of 16 amino acids. Germline lookup yields CDR1 SGDLS and CDR2 YYNGEE. CDR3 in DNA: TGTGCCAGCAGCCTTAACCGGGCTAGCGGGACCGATGAGCAGTTCTTC. Its protein product is CASSLNRASGTDEQFF.

The V gene is TRBV14, the J gene TRBJ2-3, with TRBD2 identical over 15 bases. This CDR3 has 20 amino acids. The trim removed 10 bases at V and 1 base at J, leaving 18 bases unmatched. Germline CDR1 SGHDN, CDR2 FVKESK. The CDR3 loop reads CATSSGLAGGYWYRTDTQYF. The CDR3 bases are TGTGCCACCTCTTCGGGACTAGCGGGGGGCTACTGGTATCGCACAGATACGCAGTATTTT.

The chain carries TRBV14 and TRBJ2-3; no reliable D call. V lost 2 bases to trimming and J lost 5 bases, with 2 bases between them. The CDR3 length is 11 residues. Germline CDR1 SGHDN, CDR2 FVKESK. CDR3 DNA: TGTGCCAGCAGCCAACAAGATACGCAGTATTTT. Amino acid sequence: CASSQQDTQYF.

This clone has more than one count but fewer than ten. The chain couples TRBV10-3 to TRBJ1-2; 11 bases are a match to TRBD1. The CDR3 has 17 residues. Germline CDR1 reads ENHRY; CDR2 reads SYGVKD. Unmatched junction bases numbered 8, after V lost 5 bases and J lost 0 bases. The CDR3 DNA reads as TGTGCCATCAGTACGGACAGGGGGCGAGCGACTAACTATGGCTACACCTTC. It codes for CAISTDRGRATNYGYTF.

This chain connects TRBV19 to TRBJ1-2; 9 bases match TRBD1. Germline CDR1 LNHDA, CDR2 SQIVND (reference sequence). CDR3 size: 13 residues. V was clipped by 5 bases and J by 8 bases; unmatched bases: 6. CDR3 nucleotide sequence: TGTGCCAGTAGTTTGGGGACAGGGAGGGGCTACACCTTC. Its protein is CASSLGTGRGYTF.

The V and J genes are TRBV4-2 and TRBJ2-5; D is ambiguous. V lost 5 bases and J lost 5, with 12 bases in between. CDR3 size: 13 residues. The V gene's germline CDR1 is LGHNA and CDR2 YNFKEQ. Here the CDR3 reads CASSDRDGETQYF. The DNA for the CDR3 is TGTGCCAGCAGCGATAGGGATGGGGAGACCCAGTACTTC.

This clone was detected only a few times. The rearrangement joins TRBV19 to TRBJ1-1; no clear D. The V gene's germline CDR1 is LNHDA and CDR2 SQIVND (reference sequence). This CDR3 is 14 amino acids long. Between the trimmed V and J ends, which lost 1 base and 3 bases, there was a span of 9 bases. The CDR3 reads CASSIVPEDTEAFF. DNA for the CDR3: TGTGCCAGTAGTATAGTTCCGGAAGACACTGAAGCTTTCTTT.

V is TRBV13 and J is TRBJ2-7, with D perhaps TRBD1 (6 bases). V lost 5 bases and J 6 bases, leaving 11 bases between the germline ends. There are 12 residues in the CDR3. Germline values: CDR1 PRHDT, CDR2 FYEKMQ (reference sequence). In nucleotides, the CDR3 is TGTGCCAGCAGCCTCCAGGGGACCGAGCAGTACTTC. This encodes CASSLQGTEQYF.

The rearrangement uses TRBV21-1 and TRBJ2-5. TRBV21-1 corresponds to a pseudogene. The CDR3 contains 18 residues. The CDR3 region has the DNA TGTGCCAGCAGCTCTAATCTTACAGGGACTCCCGGTCAAGAGACCCAGTACTTC. Protein: CASSSNLTGTPGQETQYF.

This chain joins TRBV27 and TRBJ2-1; TRBD2 matches at 11 bases. Germline V lookup: CDR1 MNHEY, CDR2 SMNVEV (reference sequence). The CDR3 consists of 17 residues. The ends lost 5 bases at V and 7 bases at J; junction bases unmatched: 13. The CDR3 protein is CASSIRLTSGGRNEQFF. CDR3 in DNA: TGTGCCAGCAGTATCCGACTTACTAGCGGGGGAAGGAATGAGCAGTTCTTC.

V usage is TRBV5-1 and J usage is TRBJ2-1, with D tentatively TRBD1 (6 bases). Germline V CDR1 and CDR2: SGHRS, YFSETQ. The CDR3 is made up of 15 amino acids. V lost 3 bases and J lost 6, with 16 bases in between. CDR3 coding DNA: TGCGCCAGCAGCTCTGAATGGGGGCCCCCCAATGAGCAGTTCTTC. Translated: CASSSEWGPPNEQFF.

V gene TRBV7-2 combines with J gene TRBJ2-7; TRBD2 aligns across 14 bases. Germline CDR1 is SGHTA and CDR2 is FQGNSA. This CDR3 region has 18 residues. The junction had 13 bases not matched to a gene; V was cut back by 4 bases and J by 5 bases. For the CDR3, the DNA is TGTGCCAGCAGCTGGGCCGGGACTAGCGGGAGTGTAGATGACGAGCAGTACTTC. This encodes CASSWAGTSGSVDDEQYF.